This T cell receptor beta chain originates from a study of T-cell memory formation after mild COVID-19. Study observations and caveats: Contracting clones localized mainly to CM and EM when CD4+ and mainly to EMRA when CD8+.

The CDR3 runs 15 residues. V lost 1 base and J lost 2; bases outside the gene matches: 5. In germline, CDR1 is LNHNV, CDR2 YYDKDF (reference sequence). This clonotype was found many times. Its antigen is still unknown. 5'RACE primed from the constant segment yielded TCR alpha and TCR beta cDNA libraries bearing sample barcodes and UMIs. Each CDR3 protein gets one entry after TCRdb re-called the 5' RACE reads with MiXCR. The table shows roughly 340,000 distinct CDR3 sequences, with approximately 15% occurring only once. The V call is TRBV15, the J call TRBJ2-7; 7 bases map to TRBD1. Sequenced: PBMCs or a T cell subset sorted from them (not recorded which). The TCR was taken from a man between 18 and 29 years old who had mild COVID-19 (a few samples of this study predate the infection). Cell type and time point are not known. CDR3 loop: CATSRGGTAPYEQYF. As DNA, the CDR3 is TGTGCCACCAGCAGAGGGGGGACAGCTCCCTACGAGCAGTACTTC.